The clone carrying this T cell receptor beta chain has at least ten counts. The target antigen is unknown. This beta chain is an unintended read in a library built for alpha chains; its size means little. The data belong to a study of spatial heterogeneity in lung cancer. Whole-study context: As counted in raw reads, each unique TCR and UMI combination appeared more than ten times on average. General study results and limits: Expanded intratumoral alpha and beta TCR counts tracked tumor mutation counts.

As to time point: sample taken at primary tumor resection. Each CDR3 protein is one row after TCRdb ran MiXCR on the 5' RACE reads. The table includes around 4,800 distinct CDR3 sequences, about an eighth detected once. Sequenced here: lung tumor tissue, sampled at surgery. The clonotype comes from a male donor with early-stage non-small cell lung cancer.

CDR3 region: CASSLLRDVGNTIYF. CDR3 bases: TGTGCCAGCAGCTTATTAAGGGACGTCGGAAACACCATATATTTT. V and J are TRBV7-9 and TRBJ1-3; D is perhaps TRBD1 (5 bases). Trimming removed 2 bases from V and 4 bases from J, with 12 bases in between. The germline gives CDR1 SEHNR, CDR2 FQNEAQ (reference sequence). This CDR3 has 15 amino acids.